The present T cell receptor (beta chain) was sequenced within a study of blood T cell repertoires in COVID-19. The authors' processing: Nucleated cell counts were estimated from reference gene primer amplification. TCRdb's table, derived via immunoSEQ multiplex PCR, lists solely in-frame clones and lacks some. Clonal size and the V and J genes are those of that table, whereas D and trimming came from the DNA. Among around 250,000 clones, roughly 81% were seen once, and the ten largest hold around 6.3%. The sequence derives from a woman in her fifties or sixties who had been exposed to COVID-19. Sequenced: PBMCs or T cells enriched from blood (not recorded which).

CDR3 coding DNA: TGTGCTAGTGGTTTGCCCCCCGGGGACTATGGCTACACCTTC. Translation: CASGLPPGDYGYTF. V gene TRBV12-5 combines with J gene TRBJ1-2; D remains ambiguous. The CDR3 runs to 14 residues. Trimming cost V 2 bases and J 3 bases, with 10 bases left between them. CDR1 is LGHNT, CDR2 FRNRAP, per germline.